What follows are 22 T cell receptor beta chains derived from one specimen sequenced in a study of beta chain features in type 1 diabetes. As every portion of the isolated RNA was reverse transcribed, the sequencing read expressed TCRB transcripts. Assay used: immunoSEQ multiplex PCR; TCRdb lists only in-frame clones, some missing. The sample lists roughly 140,000 clones; 8.1% were seen once. Sample: central memory CD4+ T cells from blood. The source of these receptors is a man aged 18 to 35 in good health.

This clone was counted a few times. This chain joins TRBV14 and TRBJ2-1, with D perhaps matching TRBD1 (5 bases). CDR1 SGHDN and CDR2 FVKESK come from the germline V gene. The CDR3 extends over 14 amino acids. V lost 3 bases and J lost 7, with 13 bases in between. CDR3 amino acids: CASSHDSFGNEQFF. CDR3 DNA: TGTGCCAGCAGCCATGACAGTTTTGGGAATGAGCAGTTCTTC. Full variable domain (missing parts from reference TRBV14 and TRBJ2-1): EAGVTQFPSHSVIEKGQTVTLRCDPISGHDNLYWYRRVMGKEIKFLLHFVKESKQDESGMPNNRFLAERTGGTYSTLKVQPAELEDSGVYFCASSHDSFGNEQFFGPGTRLTVL.

This clone came up a few times. J is TRBJ2-2 and V is TRBV7-2, with 7 bases aligning to TRBD2. CDR3 length: 16 amino acids. V lost 5 bases to trimming and J lost 4 bases; unmatched junction nucleotides: 10. Germline V lookup: CDR1 SGHTA, CDR2 FQGNSA. CDR3 residues: CASSLHGGVSTGELFF. As DNA, the CDR3 is TGTGCCAGCAGCCTACATGGGGGGGTGAGCACCGGGGAGCTGTTTTTT.

This sequence joins TRBV7-2 and TRBJ2-7, with TRBD2 matching over 8 bases. The germline gives CDR1 SGHTA, CDR2 FQGNSA. The CDR3 totals 17 residues. The J segment lost 2 bases and the V segment lost 5 bases, leaving 14 bases of the junction unmatched. The CDR3 sequence: CASSVTSGGPPTYEQYF. The CDR3, as DNA: TGTGCCAGCAGCGTCACTAGCGGTGGCCCTCCTACCTACGAGCAGTACTTC.

This clone was found many times. Mismatch with germline at one junction end may stem from a read error. The V gene is TRBV7-7, the J gene TRBJ2-2; 8 bases match TRBD1. Germline lookup yields CDR1 SSHAT and CDR2 FNYEAQ (reference sequence). The length of the CDR3 is 13 residues. CDR3 DNA sequence: TGTGCTAGCAGCAACAGGGGGTCCGGGGAGCTGTTTTTT. This encodes CASSNRGSGELFF.

This clone was recorded a few times. V is TRBV28 and J is TRBJ1-2, with D unresolved. Trimming shortened V by 3 bases and J by 2 bases, and 7 bases separated the two germline ends. The CDR3 spans 13 residues. Per germline, CDR1 MDHEN and CDR2 SYDVKM. The CDR3 protein is CASSFEGNYGYTF. The CDR3 bases are TGTGCCAGCAGTTTTGAGGGAAACTATGGCTACACCTTC.

In its sample, this clone was seen many times. The genes are TRBV5-4 and TRBJ2-7; tentative D call: TRBD1 (6 bases). V shed 0 bases and J shed 5 bases, with 9 bases lying between them. This CDR3 is 13 amino acids long. Per germline, CDR1 SGHNT and CDR2 YYREEE (reference sequence). For the CDR3, the DNA is TGTGCCAGCAGCTTGGACAGGGCGAACGAGCAGTACTTC. Its protein product is CASSLDRANEQYF.

The genes are TRBV5-5 and TRBJ2-4; weak D call: TRBD1 (6 bases). Per germline, CDR1 SGHKS and CDR2 YYEKEE (reference sequence). The V gene lost 2 bases and the J gene lost 4 bases, with 10 bases spanning the gap. This CDR3 has 14 residues. CDR3 DNA sequence: TGTGCCAGCAGCTTAGGGACACTGAAAAACATTCAGTACTTC. Translation gives CASSLGTLKNIQYF.

This clone was recorded at least ten times. The chain links TRBV11-2 to TRBJ2-4; TRBD1 aligns across 9 bases. This CDR3 comprises 14 residues. Germline CDR1 SGHAT, CDR2 FQNNGV. V shed 6 bases, J shed 2 bases, and the junction held 2 bases outside the gene matches. This chain's CDR3 is CASRGQGSKNIQYF. CDR3 nucleotide sequence: TGTGCCAGCAGGGGACAGGGATCCAAAAACATTCAGTACTTC.

The CDR3 nucleotides are TGTGCCAGTACCCCTGGACAAGTAGCCGGCACTGAAGCTTTCTTT. Translated, it gives CASTPGQVAGTEAFF. The J gene is TRBJ1-1, the V gene TRBV19, with D possibly being TRBD1 (5 bases). CDR1 is LNHDA and CDR2 is SQIVND in the germline V gene (reference sequence). Trimming shortened V by 7 bases and J by 4 bases, and 19 bases separated the two germline ends. CDR3 length: 15 residues.

This clone has just a few counts. The V call is TRBV5-1, the J call TRBJ2-4, with D possibly TRBD2 on 6 matching bases. V lost 0 bases to trimming and J lost 5 bases, with 6 bases between them. The CDR3 extends over 13 amino acids. The V gene's germline CDR1 is SGHRS and CDR2 YFSETQ. CDR3 coding DNA: TGCGCCAGCAGCTTGGGACTAGAAAACATTCAGTACTTC. Translated: CASSLGLENIQYF. Drawing the rest from reference TRBV5-1 and TRBJ2-4, the complete variable domain is KAGVTQTPRYLIKTRGQQVTLSCSPISGHRSVSWYQQTPGQGLQFLFEYFSETQRNKGNFPGRFSGRQFSNSRSEMNVSTLELGDSALYLCASSLGLENIQYFGAGTRLSVL.

V gene TRBV7-8 combines with J gene TRBJ2-7, with no clear D. The CDR3 extends over 14 amino acids. Trimming left V 0 bases short and J 6 bases short, with 12 bases between. Germline V gene lookup returns CDR1 SGHVS and CDR2 FQNEAQ. The CDR3 DNA is TGTGCCAGCAGCTTAGCGCGACTGAGAAGCGAGCAGTACTTC. It translates to CASSLARLRSEQYF.

This clone has just a few counts. The CDR3 protein is CASSQELSRGLTKAFF. The CDR3 coding sequence is TGCGCCAGCAGCCAAGAGTTGTCTAGGGGGTTGACAAAAGCTTTCTTT. The chain combines TRBV4-3 with TRBJ1-1; TRBD1 is a possible D gene (6 bases). In germline, CDR1 is LGHNA, CDR2 YSLEER. V lost 0 bases and J lost 9, with 20 bases in between. CDR3 size: 16 residues.

The table lists this clone with a few counts. The chain has TRBV4-2 and TRBJ2-1; 9 bases agree with TRBD1. The CDR3 covers 16 residues. Trimming took 4 bases from V and 7 from J; bases not matched to a gene: 11. Germline V CDR1 and CDR2: LGHNA, YNFKEQ. The CDR3 region has the DNA TGTGCCAGCAGCCCTACAAACAGGGGGCTGCGGAATGAGCAGTTCTTC. Residues: CASSPTNRGLRNEQFF.

V gene TRBV13 combines with J gene TRBJ2-2; TRBD1 agrees at 10 bases. Trimming at V came to 2 bases and at J to 7 bases, leaving 7 bases not matched to a gene. CDR1 and CDR2 (germline): PRHDT, FYEKMQ (reference sequence). The CDR3 runs to 16 residues. CDR3 DNA: TGTGCCAGCAGCTTACCGGGACAGGGGATAAGCGGGGAGCTGTTTTTT. Encoded protein: CASSLPGQGISGELFF.

The chain recombines TRBV7-6 with TRBJ1-1; 7 nucleotides match TRBD1. The CDR3 is 15 residues long. Unmatched junction bases numbered 5, after V lost 0 bases and J lost 4 bases. CDR1 is SGHVS and CDR2 is FNYEAQ in the germline V gene. CDR3 sequence: CASSLAEQGTTEAFF. The CDR3 DNA follows: TGTGCCAGCAGCTTAGCGGAACAGGGGACCACTGAAGCTTTCTTT.

Ten or more counts support this clone. In DNA, the CDR3 is TGCAGCGTTGAAGGGCAGGGAGGGAGCGAAAAACTGTTTTTT. Protein product: CSVEGQGGSEKLFF. The V gene is TRBV29-1, the J gene TRBJ1-4, with D perhaps matching TRBD1 (5 bases). Trimming cost V 1 base and J 8 bases, with 14 bases left between them. The CDR3 spans 14 residues. Per the germline V gene, CDR1 is SQVTM and CDR2 is ANQGSEA.

In this sample, this clone turned up a few times. The chain carries TRBV5-6 and TRBJ2-1; tentatively, D is TRBD1 (5 bases). Between the trimmed V and J ends, which lost 0 bases and 7 bases, there was a span of 14 bases. The CDR3 consists of 15 residues. CDR1 and CDR2 (germline): SGHDT, YYEEEE. CDR3 bases: TGTGCCAGCAGCTTGGAGACAGTCCAGAAAAATGAGCAGTTCTTC. Translating gives CASSLETVQKNEQFF.

This clone occurred many times. The chain couples TRBV7-2 to TRBJ2-4; 7 bases agree with TRBD1. This CDR3 has 15 residues. Germline V gene data show CDR1 as SGHTA and CDR2 as FQGNSA. V trimming: 5 bases; J trimming: 5 bases; junction bases outside the gene matches: 9. In DNA, the CDR3 is TGTGCCAGCAGCCCACCGACAGGGCTGCAAAACATTCAGTACTTC. It is translated as CASSPPTGLQNIQYF.

V gene TRBV6-1 combines with J gene TRBJ1-5, with no clear D. There are 14 residues in the CDR3. Trimming took off 2 bases at V and 11 bases at J, with 16 bases between the two ends. The germline CDR1 and CDR2 sequences are MNHNS and SASEGT. The CDR3 coding sequence is TGTGCCAGCAGTGAAAGAGGACGGGGTGGAACCCAGCATTTT. This sequence encodes CASSERGRGGTQHF.

This clone was recorded a few times. The chain links TRBV7-2 to TRBJ1-2; D might be TRBD1 (5 bases). The CDR3 covers 15 residues. Trimming stripped 3 bases from V and 4 bases from J, with 15 bases between. Germline CDR1 reads SGHTA; CDR2 reads FQGNSA. This chain's CDR3 is CASSFRGVSSYGYTF. The CDR3 DNA follows: TGTGCCAGCAGCTTTCGGGGGGTTTCCAGCTATGGCTACACCTTC.

This clone was seen a handful of times. V and J are TRBV7-3 and TRBJ1-6, with D possibly matching TRBD1 (5 bases). The V and J ends lost 5 bases and 8 bases respectively, with 13 bases between them. From germline, CDR1 is SGHTA and CDR2 FQGTGA. The CDR3 covers 14 residues. CDR3 nucleotides: TGTGCCAGCAGCCGGGAGGGGAGATATTCACCCCTCCACTTT. Its translation: CASSREGRYSPLHF.

The chain joins TRBV15 to TRBJ2-2; 9 bases map to TRBD1. CDR1 and CDR2 from the germline V gene are LNHNV and YYDKDF (reference sequence). The CDR3 length is 17 residues. Unmatched junction bases numbered 9, after V lost 0 bases and J lost 7 bases. CDR3 coding DNA: TGTGCCACCAGCAGAGAGCCACCGGGACAGGGCATCGGGGAGCTGTTTTTT. The encoded protein is CATSREPPGQGIGELFF.